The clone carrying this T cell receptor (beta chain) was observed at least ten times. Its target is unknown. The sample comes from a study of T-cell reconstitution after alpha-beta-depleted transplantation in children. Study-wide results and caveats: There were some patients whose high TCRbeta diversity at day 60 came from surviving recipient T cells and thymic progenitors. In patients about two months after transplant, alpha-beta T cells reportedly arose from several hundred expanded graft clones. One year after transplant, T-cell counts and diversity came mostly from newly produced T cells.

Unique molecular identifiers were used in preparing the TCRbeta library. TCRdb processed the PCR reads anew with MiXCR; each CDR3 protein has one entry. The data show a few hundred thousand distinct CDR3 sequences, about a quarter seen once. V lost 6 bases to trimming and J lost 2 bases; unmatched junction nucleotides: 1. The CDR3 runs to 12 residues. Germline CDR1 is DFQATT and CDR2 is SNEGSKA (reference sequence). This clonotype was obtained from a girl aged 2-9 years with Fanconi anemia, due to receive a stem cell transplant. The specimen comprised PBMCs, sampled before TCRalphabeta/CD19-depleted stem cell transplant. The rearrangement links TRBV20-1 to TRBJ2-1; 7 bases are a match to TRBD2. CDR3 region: CSAAGAYNEQFF. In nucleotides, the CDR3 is TGCAGTGCCGCGGGGGCCTACAATGAGCAGTTCTTC.